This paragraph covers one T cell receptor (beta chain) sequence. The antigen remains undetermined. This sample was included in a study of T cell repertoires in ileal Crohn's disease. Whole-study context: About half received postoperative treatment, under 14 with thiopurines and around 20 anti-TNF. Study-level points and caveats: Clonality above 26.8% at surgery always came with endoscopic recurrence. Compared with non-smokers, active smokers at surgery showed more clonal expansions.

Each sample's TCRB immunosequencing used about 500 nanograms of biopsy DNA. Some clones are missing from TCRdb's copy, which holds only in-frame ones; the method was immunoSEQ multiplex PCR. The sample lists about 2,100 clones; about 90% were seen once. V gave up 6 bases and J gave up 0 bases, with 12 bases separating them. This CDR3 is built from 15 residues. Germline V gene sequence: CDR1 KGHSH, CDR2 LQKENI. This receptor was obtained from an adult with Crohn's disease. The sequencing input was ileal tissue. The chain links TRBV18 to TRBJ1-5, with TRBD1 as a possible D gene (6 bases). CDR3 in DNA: TGTGCCAGCTCCCCCGGGACACATAGCAATCAGCCCCAGCATTTT. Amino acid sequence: CASSPGTHSNQPQHF. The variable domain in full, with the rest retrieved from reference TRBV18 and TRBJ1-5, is NAGVMQNPRHLVRRRGQEARLRCSPMKGHSHVYWYRQLPEEGLKFMVYLQKENIIDESGMPKERFSAEFPKEGPSILRIQQVVRGDSAAYFCASSPGTHSNQPQHFGDGTRLSIL.